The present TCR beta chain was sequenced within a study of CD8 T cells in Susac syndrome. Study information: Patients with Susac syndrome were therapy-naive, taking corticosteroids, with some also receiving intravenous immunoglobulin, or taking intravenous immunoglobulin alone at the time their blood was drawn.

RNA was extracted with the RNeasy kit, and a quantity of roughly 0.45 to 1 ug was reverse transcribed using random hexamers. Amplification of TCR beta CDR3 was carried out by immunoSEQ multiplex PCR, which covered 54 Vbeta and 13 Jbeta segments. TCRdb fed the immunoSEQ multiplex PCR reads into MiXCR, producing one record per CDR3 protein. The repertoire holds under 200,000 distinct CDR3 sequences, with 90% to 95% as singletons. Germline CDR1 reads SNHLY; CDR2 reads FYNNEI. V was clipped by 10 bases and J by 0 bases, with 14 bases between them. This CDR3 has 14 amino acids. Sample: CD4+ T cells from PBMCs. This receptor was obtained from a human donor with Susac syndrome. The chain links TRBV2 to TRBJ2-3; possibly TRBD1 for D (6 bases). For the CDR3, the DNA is TGTGCCACCAAAGACAGGCTTAGCACAGATACGCAGTATTTT. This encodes CATKDRLSTDTQYF.